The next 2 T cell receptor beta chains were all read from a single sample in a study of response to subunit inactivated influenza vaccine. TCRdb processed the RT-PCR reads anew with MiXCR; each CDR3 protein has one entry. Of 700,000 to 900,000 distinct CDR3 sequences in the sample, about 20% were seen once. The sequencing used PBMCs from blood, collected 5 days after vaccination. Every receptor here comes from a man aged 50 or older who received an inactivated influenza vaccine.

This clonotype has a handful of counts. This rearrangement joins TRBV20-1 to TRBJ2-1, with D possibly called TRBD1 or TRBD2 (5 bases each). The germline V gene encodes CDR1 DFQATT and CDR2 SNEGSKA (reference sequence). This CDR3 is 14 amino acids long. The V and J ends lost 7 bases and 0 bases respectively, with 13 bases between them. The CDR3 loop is CSVRKGSSYNEQFF. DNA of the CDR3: TGCAGTGTCCGCAAGGGGAGCTCCTACAATGAGCAGTTCTTC.

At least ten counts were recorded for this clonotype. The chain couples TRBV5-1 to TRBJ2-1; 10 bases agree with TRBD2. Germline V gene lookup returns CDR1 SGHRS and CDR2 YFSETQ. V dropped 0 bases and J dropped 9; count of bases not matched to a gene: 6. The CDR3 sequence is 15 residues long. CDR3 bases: TGCGCCAGCAGCTTGGGAAGCGGGGGGGCGAGTGAGCAGTTCTTC. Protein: CASSLGSGGASEQFF.